The 19 T cell receptor beta chains reported below all come from one sample, sequenced in a study of blood T cell repertoires in COVID-19. The protocol was immunoSEQ multiplex PCR, while the TCRdb copy is restricted to in-frame clones and leaves out a portion. The sample includes over 200,000 clones, roughly 80% of them seen just once. What was sequenced was peripheral blood. All receptors derive from a human donor in a cohort sampled during active COVID-19.

The chain links TRBV7-2 to TRBJ2-5, with a possible D match to TRBD2 (6 bases). The CDR3 runs to 16 residues. Germline loops: CDR1 SGHTA, CDR2 FQGNSA. Trimming pared 2 bases from V and 2 bases from J, leaving 15 bases between. CDR3 in DNA: TGTGCCAGCAGCTTAAGCCCACGGGAGCGGCAAGAGACCCAGTACTTC. Amino acid sequence: CASSLSPRERQETQYF.

In its sample, this clone was seen a few times. The gene calls are TRBV7-9 and TRBJ2-3, with 10 positions matching TRBD2. V gave up 3 bases and J gave up 6 bases; unmatched junction bases: 3. The CDR3 runs 14 residues. The germline CDR1 and CDR2 sequences are SEHNR and FQNEAQ (reference sequence). CDR3 sequence reads: CASSLVLAGDTQYF. The CDR3 DNA sequence: TGTGCCAGCAGCTTGGTACTAGCGGGGGATACGCAGTATTTT.

The rearrangement links TRBV3-1 (or the pseudogene TRBV3-2) to TRBJ2-7, with 7 positions matching TRBD1. The CDR3 has 17 amino acids. The germline gives CDR1 LGHDT, CDR2 YNNKEL (reference sequence). Trimming removed 0 bases from V and 3 bases from J; junction bases left unmatched: 11. CDR3 nucleotides: TGTGCCAGCAGCCAAGATCAGGGGTGGACAGGTTACTACGAGCAGTACTTC. It is translated as CASSQDQGWTGYYEQYF.

This clone was recorded once. This sequence joins TRBV7-9 and TRBJ2-7; 8 bases match TRBD1. The CDR3 spans 15 residues. From germline, CDR1 is SEHNR and CDR2 FQNEAQ (reference sequence). Trimming took 5 bases from V and 0 from J; bases not matched to a gene: 6. The CDR3 spells CASSRTGTGSYEQYF. DNA of the CDR3: TGTGCCAGCAGCCGAACCGGGACAGGCTCCTACGAGCAGTACTTC.

This clone was observed a handful of times. The chain uses TRBV27 and TRBJ2-5; 7 bases match TRBD2. Trimming cost V 4 bases and J 2 bases; bases outside gene matches: 4. CDR3 size: 14 residues. Germline CDR1 reads MNHEY; CDR2 reads SMNVEV (reference sequence). The CDR3 protein is CASSSRDYQETQYF. The DNA for the CDR3 is TGTGCCAGCAGTTCTCGGGACTATCAAGAGACCCAGTACTTC.

There are a few counts of this clone. The chain links TRBV19 to TRBJ1-5; the match to TRBD1 covers 9 bases. From germline, CDR1 is LNHDA and CDR2 SQIVND (reference sequence). CDR3 length equals 14 residues. V shed 6 bases and J 5 bases; nucleotides not matched to a gene: 5. This CDR3 is CASRADRGHQPQHF. CDR3 in DNA: TGTGCCAGTAGGGCGGACAGGGGTCATCAGCCCCAGCATTTT.

This chain connects TRBV5-4 to TRBJ1-2, with D tentatively TRBD1 (5 bases). This CDR3 contains 14 residues. The germline V gene has CDR1 SGHNT and CDR2 YYREEE (reference sequence). Trimming shortened V by 2 bases and J by 3 bases, and 11 bases separated the two germline ends. The DNA of the CDR3 is TGTGCCAGCAGCTTAAACAGGAAAGACTATGGCTACACCTTC. It specifies CASSLNRKDYGYTF. Based on the CDR3 plus reference TRBV5-4 and TRBJ1-2, the full variable domain is ETGVTQSPTHLIKTRGQQVTLRCSSQSGHNTVSWYQQALGQGPQFIFQYYREEENGRGNFPPRFSGLQFPNYSSELNVNALELDDSALYLCASSLNRKDYGYTFGSGTRLTVV.

The J gene is TRBJ1-4, the V gene TRBV7-2, with TRBD1 identical over 12 bases. This CDR3 has 16 amino acids. Trimming cost V 3 bases and J 8 bases; bases outside gene matches: 7. In germline, CDR1 is SGHTA, CDR2 FQGNSA. CDR3 sequence: CASSLGQGARWEKLFF. In DNA, the CDR3 is TGTGCCAGCAGCTTGGGACAGGGGGCAAGATGGGAAAAACTGTTTTTT.

The CDR3 spells CASSPGNQPQHF. In DNA form, the CDR3 reads TGTGCCAGCAGCCCAGGGAATCAGCCCCAGCATTTT. The chain employs TRBV7-9 and TRBJ1-5; TRBD1 is a possible D gene (5 bases). CDR1 and CDR2 from the germline V gene are SEHNR and FQNEAQ (reference sequence). The V end was cut by 5 bases, the J end by 4 bases, with 6 bases between. This CDR3 region has 12 residues.

This chain links TRBV29-1 with TRBJ2-7; perhaps TRBD1 as D (6 bases). Trimming stripped 5 bases from V and 2 bases from J, with 16 bases between. Germline CDR1 and CDR2: SQVTM and ANQGSEA. There are 14 residues in the CDR3. The CDR3 coding sequence is TGCAGCGTTCCGACGGACAGCTACCCCTACGAGCAGTACTTC. Translating it yields CSVPTDSYPYEQYF.

This chain connects TRBV5-6 to TRBJ2-1; TRBD2 matches at 7 bases. The V gene end was trimmed by 1 base and the J gene end by 7 bases; junction bases not matched to a gene: 8. The CDR3 sequence is 15 residues long. Germline-derived CDR1 and CDR2 are SGHDT and YYEEEE. CDR3 protein: CASSLYGGSRNEQFF. Here the CDR3 DNA reads TGTGCCAGCAGCTTGTATGGCGGGAGCAGGAATGAGCAGTTCTTC. Based on the CDR3 plus reference TRBV5-6 and TRBJ2-1, the full variable domain is DAGVTQSPTHLIKTRGQQVTLRCSPKSGHDTVSWYQQALGQGPQFIFQYYEEEERQRGNFPDRFSGHQFPNYSSELNVNALLLGDSALYLCASSLYGGSRNEQFFGPGTRLTVL.

The rearrangement joins TRBV28 to TRBJ2-7; perhaps TRBD2 as D (6 bases). CDR3 size: 12 residues. V was trimmed by 6 bases and J by 7 bases, leaving 13 bases between them. From germline, CDR1 is MDHEN and CDR2 SYDVKM. Written as DNA, the CDR3 is TGTGCCAGCAGGAGCGGTGGGACTGAGCAGTACTTC. Translation: CASRSGGTEQYF.

The chain has TRBV9 and TRBJ2-3; the match to TRBD2 covers 8 bases. Germline CDR1 and CDR2: SGDLS and YYNGEE. V shed 0 bases and J 6 bases; nucleotides not matched to a gene: 6. The CDR3 has 15 residues. CDR3 sequence reads: CASSVESGRGDTQYF. Here the CDR3 DNA reads TGTGCCAGCAGCGTAGAAAGCGGGAGAGGTGATACGCAGTATTTT. The entire variable domain, with the rest obtained from reference TRBV9 and TRBJ2-3, is as follows: DSGVTQTPKHLITATGQRVTLRCSPRSGDLSVYWYQQSLDQGLQFLIQYYNGEERAKGNILERFSAQQFPDLHSELNLSSLELGDSALYFCASSVESGRGDTQYFGPGTRLTVL.

On this clone: A far larger clone is off by one base, so a read error is likely. The gene calls are TRBV6-5 and TRBJ1-5; maybe TRBD1 (6 bases). CDR3 length: 14 amino acids. Trimming left V 5 bases short and J 0 bases short, with 8 bases between. CDR1 MNHEY and CDR2 SVGAGI come from the germline V gene. This chain's CDR3 is CASSTGFSNQPQHF. The CDR3 nucleotides are TGTGCCAGCAGTACAGGGTTTAGCAATCAGCCCCAGCATTTT.

The chain has TRBV18 and TRBJ1-4, with 8 bases aligning to TRBD1. Germline CDR1 KGHSH, CDR2 LQKENI. Trimming took 3 bases from V and 2 from J; bases not matched to a gene: 2. This CDR3 is 15 amino acids long. The CDR3 is CASSPDRVTNEKLFF. CDR3 nucleotides: TGTGCCAGCTCACCGGACAGGGTTACTAATGAAAAACTGTTTTTT.

This clone has just one count. The V call is TRBV11-1, the J call TRBJ2-7; possibly TRBD2 for D (5 bases). The germline CDR1 and CDR2 sequences are SGHAT and FQDESV (reference sequence). The V end lost 1 base, the J end lost 0 bases, and 10 bases lay between the germline ends. The CDR3 has 15 residues. This CDR3 reads CASSLGPGSSYEQYF. CDR3 bases: TGTGCCAGCAGCTTAGGACCGGGGTCCTCCTACGAGCAGTACTTC. Full variable domain (rest looked up from reference TRBV11-1 and TRBJ2-7): EAEVAQSPRYKITEKSQAVAFWCDPISGHATLYWYRQILGQGPELLVQFQDESVVDDSQLPKDRFSAERLKGVDSTLKIQPAELGDSAMYLCASSLGPGSSYEQYFGPGTRLTVT.

This chain uses TRBV13 with TRBJ2-7, with 16 bases aligning to TRBD2. The germline V gene encodes CDR1 PRHDT and CDR2 FYEKMQ (reference sequence). This CDR3 spans 17 amino acids. The J segment lost 3 bases and the V segment lost 5 bases, leaving 7 bases of the junction unmatched. The CDR3 loop is CASSLGTSGRAGYEQYF. CDR3 DNA: TGTGCCAGCAGCCTCGGGACTAGCGGGAGGGCGGGCTACGAGCAGTACTTC.

The gene calls are TRBV9 and TRBJ1-2; 8 nucleotides agree with TRBD1. CDR1 and CDR2 (germline): SGDLS, YYNGEE. The length of the CDR3 is 16 residues. V lost 3 bases to trimming and J lost 4 bases; unmatched junction nucleotides: 11. The CDR3 sequence: CASSAPLTGEVYGYTF. CDR3 coding DNA: TGTGCCAGCAGCGCCCCCTTGACAGGGGAAGTCTATGGCTACACCTTC. Drawing the rest from reference TRBV9 and TRBJ1-2, the complete variable domain is DSGVTQTPKHLITATGQRVTLRCSPRSGDLSVYWYQQSLDQGLQFLIQYYNGEERAKGNILERFSAQQFPDLHSELNLSSLELGDSALYFCASSAPLTGEVYGYTFGSGTRLTVV.

This clone appeared a single time. The rearrangement uses TRBV6-4 and TRBJ2-5, with 13 bases lining up with TRBD2. The germline CDR1 and CDR2 sequences are MRHNA and SNTAGT. This CDR3 region has 17 residues. V shed 6 bases and J 3 bases; nucleotides not matched to a gene: 10. Written as DNA, the CDR3 is TGTGCCAGCAGGACCCGGCGGACTAGCGGGAGTAAAGAGACCCAGTACTTC. Protein: CASRTRRTSGSKETQYF.